Listed below are T cell receptor beta chains from one sample, sequenced in a study of cytomegalovirus exposure and HLA in healthy donors. Sequencing used immunoSEQ multiplex PCR; TCRdb keeps in-frame clones, though not all of them. The repertoire consists of about 130,000 clones, with around four fifths occurring once and the leading ten covering around 2.5%. The sample comprised PBMCs. These receptor sequences come from a boy aged 2-15 years in good health and CMV-seronegative. The CDR3 runs from the conserved cysteine through the conserved F or W. The order of the fields is clone size, J gene, V gene, D gene, CDR3 protein, CDR3 DNA. A D gene is named only where the DNA matches it firmly. Clone size is not always given. Where it is, it says once, few, many or a class for expanded clones.

.,TRBJ1-4,TRBV7-9,.,CASSPPTAGGTNEKLFF,TGTGCCAGCAGCCCCCCTACTGCGGGCGGAACTAATGAAAAACTGTTTTTT
once,TRBJ2-5,TRBV2,TRBD2,CASSESAGASGRAKTQYF,TGTGCCAGCAGTGAATCCGCCGGGGCTAGCGGGAGGGCAAAGACCCAGTACTTC
.,TRBJ2-2,TRBV6-5,.,CASKTREPGELFF,TGTGCCAGCAAGACTCGGGAGCCCGGGGAGCTGTTTTTT
.,TRBJ1-5,TRBV19,TRBD1,CAIGTGSVGGPQHF,TGTGCCATTGGGACAGGGTCCGTCGGGGGGCCCCAGCATTTT
.,TRBJ2-1,TRBV18,.,CASSPRTTSSYNEQFF,TGTGCCAGCTCACCAAGGACAACCAGCTCCTACAATGAGCAGTTCTTC
few,TRBJ2-7,TRBV4-2,.,CASSQVVQLTNYEQYF,TGTGCCAGCAGCCAAGTCGTACAGCTGACCAACTACGAGCAGTACTTC
.,TRBJ1-1,TRBV7-9,.,CASSPTGMNTEAFF,TGTGCCAGCAGCCCTACAGGGATGAACACTGAAGCTTTCTTT
.,TRBJ1-1,TRBV5-1,.,CASSLRRGRGIRSIRTEAFF,TGCGCCAGCAGCTTGAGACGTGGAAGAGGGATTCGGTCGATTCGCACTGAAGCTTTCTTT
.,TRBJ2-2,TRBV4-1,.,CASSRRQDGTGELFF,TGCGCCAGCAGCCGCAGACAGGATGGCACCGGGGAGCTGTTTTTT
once,TRBJ2-2,TRBV4-2,TRBD2,CASSQALAGGPGGELFF,TGTGCCAGCAGCCAGGCACTAGCGGGGGGGCCTGGGGGGGAGCTGTTTTTT
.,TRBJ1-1,TRBV4-1,.,CASSLHGVNTEAFF,TGCGCCAGCAGCCTACATGGAGTAAACACTGAAGCTTTCTTT
.,TRBJ2-7,TRBV29-1,.,CSVLHPEGYEQYF,TGCAGCGTTCTTCACCCCGAGGGCTACGAGCAGTACTTC
.,TRBJ2-2,TRBV15,.,CATSRILGGTGELFF,TGTGCCACCAGCAGAATTCTTGGGGGGACCGGGGAGCTGTTTTTT
.,TRBJ2-3,TRBV5-4,TRBD2,CASSLRGGSDTQYF,TGTGCCAGCAGCTTGAGGGGAGGGTCGGATACGCAGTATTTT
few,TRBJ1-1,TRBV7-6,TRBD1,CASSLIVSGTGSADTEAFF,TGTGCCAGCAGCTTGATTGTTTCCGGGACAGGGAGTGCGGACACTGAAGCTTTCTTT
few,TRBJ1-5,TRBV5-6,.,CASSLGRRQPQHF,TGTGCCAGCAGCTTGGGGAGGAGACAGCCCCAGCATTTT
.,TRBJ2-7,TRBV19,.,CASSITGSRNEQYF,TGTGCCAGTAGTATAACGGGATCGAGGAACGAGCAGTACTTC
.,TRBJ2-3,TRBV5-1,.,CASSLPTTGDSTDTQYF,TGCGCCAGCAGCTTGCCAACCACGGGGGACAGCACAGATACGCAGTATTTT
.,TRBJ1-2,TRBV30,TRBD1,CACMIQGGFYGYTF,TGTGCCTGCATGATACAGGGGGGCTTCTATGGCTACACCTTC
.,TRBJ2-1,TRBV4-2,.,CASSQREGDYNEQFF,TGTGCCAGCAGCCAACGAGAGGGGGACTACAATGAGCAGTTCTTC
.,TRBJ2-5,TRBV6-6,TRBD2,CASTALAEETQYF,TGTGCCAGCACCGCACTAGCGGAAGAGACCCAGTACTTC
.,TRBJ1-3,TRBV30,.,CAWSSWSSGNTIYF,TGTGCCTGGAGTTCTTGGAGCTCTGGAAACACCATATATTTT
.,TRBJ2-3,TRBV30,.,CAWSHSTDTQYF,TGTGCCTGGAGTCATAGCACAGATACGCAGTATTTT
.,TRBJ1-1,TRBV25-1,TRBD1,CASSHRGNTEAFF,TGTGCCAGCAGTCACAGGGGGAACACTGAAGCTTTCTTT
.,TRBJ1-6,TRBV11-1,.,CASSLKRGNSPLHF,TGTGCCAGCAGCTTAAAACGGGGGAATTCACCCCTCCACTTT